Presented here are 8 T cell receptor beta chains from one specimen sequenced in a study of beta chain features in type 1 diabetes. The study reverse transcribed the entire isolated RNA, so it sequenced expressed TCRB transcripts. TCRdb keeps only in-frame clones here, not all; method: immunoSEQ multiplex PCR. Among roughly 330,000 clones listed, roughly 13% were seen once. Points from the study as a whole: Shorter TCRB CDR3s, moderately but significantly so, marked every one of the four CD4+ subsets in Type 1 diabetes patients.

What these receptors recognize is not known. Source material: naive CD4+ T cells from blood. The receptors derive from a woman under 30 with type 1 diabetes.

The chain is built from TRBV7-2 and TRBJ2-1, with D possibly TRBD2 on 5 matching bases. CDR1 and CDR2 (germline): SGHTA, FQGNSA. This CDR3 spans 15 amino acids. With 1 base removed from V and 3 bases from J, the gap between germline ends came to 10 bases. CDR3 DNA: TGTGCCAGCAGCTTAGGTGGGAGAGGCTACAATGAGCAGTTCTTC. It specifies CASSLGGRGYNEQFF.

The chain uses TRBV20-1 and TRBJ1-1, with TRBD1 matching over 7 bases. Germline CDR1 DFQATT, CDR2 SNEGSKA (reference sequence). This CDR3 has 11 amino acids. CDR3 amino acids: CAGRGLTEAFF. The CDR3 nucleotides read TGCGCAGGAAGGGGGCTGACTGAAGCTTTCTTT.

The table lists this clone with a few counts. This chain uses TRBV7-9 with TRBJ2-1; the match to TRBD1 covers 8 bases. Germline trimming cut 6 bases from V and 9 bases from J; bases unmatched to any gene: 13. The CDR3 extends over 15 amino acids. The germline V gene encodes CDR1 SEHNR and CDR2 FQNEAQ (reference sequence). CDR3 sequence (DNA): TGTGCCAGCAGTTCGAGACAGGGGAACAGGAGTGAGCAGTTCTTC. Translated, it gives CASSSRQGNRSEQFF.

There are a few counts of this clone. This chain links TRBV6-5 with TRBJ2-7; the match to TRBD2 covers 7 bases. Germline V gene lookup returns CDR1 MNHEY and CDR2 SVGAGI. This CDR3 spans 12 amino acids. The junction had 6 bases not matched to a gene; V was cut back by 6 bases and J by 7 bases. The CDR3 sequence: CASSGRRGEQYV. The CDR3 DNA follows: TGTGCCAGCAGCGGGAGGCGGGGGGAGCAGTACGTC.

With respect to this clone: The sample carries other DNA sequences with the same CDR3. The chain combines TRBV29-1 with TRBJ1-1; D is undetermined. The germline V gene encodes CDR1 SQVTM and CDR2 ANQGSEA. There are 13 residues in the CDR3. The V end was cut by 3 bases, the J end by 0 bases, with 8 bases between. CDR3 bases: TGCAGCGTTGAGGGCAGGTTGAACACTGAAGCTTTCTTT. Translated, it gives CSVEGRLNTEAFF. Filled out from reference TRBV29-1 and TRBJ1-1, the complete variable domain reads SAVISQKPSRDICQRGTSLTIQCQVDSQVTMMFWYRQQPGQSLTLIATANQGSEATYESGFVIDKFPISRPNLTFSTLTVSNMSPEDSSIYLCSVEGRLNTEAFFGQGTRLTVV.

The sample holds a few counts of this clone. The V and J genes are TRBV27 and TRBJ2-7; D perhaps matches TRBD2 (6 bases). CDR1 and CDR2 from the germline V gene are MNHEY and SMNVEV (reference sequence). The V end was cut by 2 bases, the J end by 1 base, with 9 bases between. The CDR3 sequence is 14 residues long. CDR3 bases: TGTGCCAGCAGTTTAACGGGAGCATCCTACGAGCAGTACTTC. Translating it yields CASSLTGASYEQYF.

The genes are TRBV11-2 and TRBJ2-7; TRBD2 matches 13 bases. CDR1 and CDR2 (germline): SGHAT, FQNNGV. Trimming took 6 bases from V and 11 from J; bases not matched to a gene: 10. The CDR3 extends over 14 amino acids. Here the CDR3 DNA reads TGTGCCAGCAGGACCACGGGACTAGCGGGAAGGGAGTACTTC. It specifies CASRTTGLAGREYF.

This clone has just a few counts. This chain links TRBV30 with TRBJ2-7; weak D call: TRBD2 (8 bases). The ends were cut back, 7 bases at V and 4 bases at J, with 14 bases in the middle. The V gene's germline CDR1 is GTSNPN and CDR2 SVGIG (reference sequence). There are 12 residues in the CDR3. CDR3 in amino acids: CASGQREYEQYF. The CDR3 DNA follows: TGTGCCTCGGGACAGCGGGAGTACGAGCAGTACTTC.